The sequence of this T cell receptor beta chain was determined in a study of T cell responses to AZD1222 COVID-19 vaccine. As to this clone: The antigen is undetermined.

Only in-frame clones appear in the TCRdb table, and some are missing; sequencing was by immunoSEQ multiplex PCR. The sample holds 100,000 to 120,000 clones, 88% seen once. Findings of the study overall: Seropositive at baseline were only five or six AZD1222 recipients. Among spike-specific TCRs, nearly half reportedly target unmutated variant regions. After the peak T cell response, and only then, were repertoires sampled. Clonal diversity may have been underestimated, and the donors were mostly white British, with more females than males.

V trimming: 4 bases; J trimming: 4 bases; junction bases outside the gene matches: 8. Germline V gives CDR1 MNHEY, CDR2 SVGAGI. The CDR3 has 15 amino acids. The sequencing used peripheral blood, collected on day 0 of AZD1222 vaccination. The chain is built from TRBV6-5 and TRBJ1-2; 8 nucleotides agree with TRBD1. The source is an adult in good health. CDR3 sequence (DNA): TGTGCCAGCAGTTCGGACAGGGCAGGGACCTATGGCTACACCTTC. Encoded protein: CASSSDRAGTYGYTF.